The rows below give T cell receptor beta chains drawn from one sample of a study of blood T cell repertoires in COVID-19. Method: immunoSEQ multiplex PCR; TCRdb's copy keeps in-frame clones and lacks some. The sample lists 60,000 to 85,000 clones; approximately 80% were seen once. Material for sequencing was peripheral blood. Receptors originate from a woman between 55 and 75 years old with acute or convalescent COVID-19. The conserved cysteine and the conserved F or W are not part of the CDR3 here. A D gene is named only where the DNA matches it firmly. Size is stated for part of the rows, as once, few or many counts, or as a class when the clone is expanded.

cdr3_aa: ASSVDFRGPTYNSPLH; clone_size: NA; j_call: TRBJ1-6; d_call: TRBD1; v_call: TRBV9
cdr3_aa: ASSLVVLYEQY; clone_size: NA; j_call: TRBJ2-7; d_call: NA; v_call: TRBV7-2
cdr3_aa: SVLTDTQY; clone_size: few; j_call: TRBJ2-3; d_call: NA; v_call: TRBV29-1
cdr3_aa: ASSVSGGDRFGNTIY; clone_size: once; j_call: TRBJ1-3; d_call: NA; v_call: TRBV9
cdr3_aa: ASRGTGGNEKLF; clone_size: NA; j_call: TRBJ1-4; d_call: TRBD1; v_call: TRBV6-1
cdr3_aa: ASSLSYGAGQY; clone_size: NA; j_call: TRBJ2-7; d_call: NA; v_call: TRBV27
cdr3_aa: ASSQDWANPPYGYT; clone_size: medium-sized; j_call: TRBJ1-2; d_call: NA; v_call: TRBV14
cdr3_aa: ASSLGQGQGTDTQY; clone_size: NA; j_call: TRBJ2-3; d_call: TRBD1; v_call: TRBV5-4
cdr3_aa: ASKPSLRRHRELVNTIY; clone_size: NA; j_call: TRBJ1-3; d_call: NA; v_call: TRBV19
cdr3_aa: ATASTGYTGELF; clone_size: many; j_call: TRBJ2-2; d_call: NA; v_call: TRBV19
cdr3_aa: ASSQGTGLSYEQY; clone_size: NA; j_call: TRBJ2-7; d_call: NA; v_call: TRBV11-2
cdr3_aa: ASSLGQGGEPQH; clone_size: NA; j_call: TRBJ1-5; d_call: NA; v_call: TRBV7-2
cdr3_aa: ASSYQGREYGYT; clone_size: once; j_call: TRBJ1-2; d_call: NA; v_call: TRBV6-6
cdr3_aa: ASSSSGSHTIY; clone_size: NA; j_call: TRBJ1-3; d_call: NA; v_call: TRBV3-1/TRBV3-2
cdr3_aa: ASSVGAGYSSYNEQF; clone_size: NA; j_call: TRBJ2-1; d_call: NA; v_call: TRBV9
cdr3_aa: ASSLGSRSNQPQH; clone_size: NA; j_call: TRBJ1-5; d_call: NA; v_call: TRBV5-8
cdr3_aa: ASSLGQGGYNEQF; clone_size: NA; j_call: TRBJ2-1; d_call: NA; v_call: TRBV5-1
cdr3_aa: ASSGRQGILYGYT; clone_size: NA; j_call: TRBJ1-2; d_call: TRBD1; v_call: TRBV7-2
cdr3_aa: ASSPAGAVTEAF; clone_size: NA; j_call: TRBJ1-1; d_call: NA; v_call: TRBV4-1
cdr3_aa: ASSRDGGTEAF; clone_size: NA; j_call: TRBJ1-1; d_call: NA; v_call: TRBV12-3/TRBV12-4
cdr3_aa: SASNPGGSFLAF; clone_size: NA; j_call: TRBJ1-1; d_call: NA; v_call: TRBV20-1
cdr3_aa: ASSLERGNQPQH; clone_size: medium-sized; j_call: TRBJ1-5; d_call: NA; v_call: TRBV7-2
cdr3_aa: ASRLSGALNEKLF; clone_size: NA; j_call: TRBJ1-4; d_call: NA; v_call: TRBV4-1
cdr3_aa: ASSEARDGYT; clone_size: few; j_call: TRBJ1-2; d_call: NA; v_call: TRBV10-2
cdr3_aa: ASSWGLAGNTDTQY; clone_size: NA; j_call: TRBJ2-3; d_call: TRBD2; v_call: TRBV7-2
cdr3_aa: ASSQFLTGDKEQY; clone_size: NA; j_call: TRBJ2-7; d_call: TRBD1; v_call: TRBV3-1/TRBV3-2
cdr3_aa: ANKYNTEAF; clone_size: NA; j_call: TRBJ1-1; d_call: NA; v_call: TRBV21-1
cdr3_aa: ASLPGTSHTEAF; clone_size: NA; j_call: TRBJ1-1; d_call: NA; v_call: TRBV6-5
cdr3_aa: ASSFPGASREQY; clone_size: few; j_call: TRBJ2-7; d_call: NA; v_call: TRBV11-2
cdr3_aa: ASSVAEQDYGYT; clone_size: few; j_call: TRBJ1-2; d_call: NA; v_call: TRBV9
cdr3_aa: ASSDGSRASQETQY; clone_size: NA; j_call: TRBJ2-5; d_call: NA; v_call: TRBV6-1
cdr3_aa: ASSYHPRFTYEQY; clone_size: NA; j_call: TRBJ2-7; d_call: NA; v_call: TRBV6-2/TRBV6-3
cdr3_aa: ASSQEFLAGKGYT; clone_size: NA; j_call: TRBJ1-2; d_call: NA; v_call: TRBV3-1/TRBV3-2
cdr3_aa: ASSVKGTYTIY; clone_size: NA; j_call: TRBJ1-3; d_call: NA; v_call: TRBV19
cdr3_aa: ASSSTLAGGRTQY; clone_size: NA; j_call: TRBJ2-3; d_call: TRBD2; v_call: TRBV28
cdr3_aa: AISARGQGSNTEAF; clone_size: NA; j_call: TRBJ1-1; d_call: TRBD1; v_call: TRBV10-3
cdr3_aa: ASSQVGTGPSRPQH; clone_size: NA; j_call: TRBJ1-5; d_call: TRBD1; v_call: TRBV7-9
cdr3_aa: ASSSGPTGRASGEQY; clone_size: NA; j_call: TRBJ2-7; d_call: TRBD2; v_call: TRBV7-6
cdr3_aa: ASNFGGNTEAF; clone_size: NA; j_call: TRBJ1-1; d_call: NA; v_call: TRBV19
cdr3_aa: ASSLHPNTEAF; clone_size: NA; j_call: TRBJ1-1; d_call: NA; v_call: TRBV14
cdr3_aa: ASSPPRQGNTGELF; clone_size: once; j_call: TRBJ2-2; d_call: NA; v_call: TRBV5-4
cdr3_aa: ATSDLPGGYTDTQY; clone_size: NA; j_call: TRBJ2-3; d_call: TRBD1; v_call: TRBV24-1
cdr3_aa: ASRGLTEAF; clone_size: NA; j_call: TRBJ1-1; d_call: NA; v_call: TRBV6-5
cdr3_aa: ASSPGTSYQETQY; clone_size: few; j_call: TRBJ2-5; d_call: NA; v_call: TRBV7-7
cdr3_aa: ASSFSQGAGYGYT; clone_size: NA; j_call: TRBJ1-2; d_call: TRBD1; v_call: TRBV5-1